A single sample is the source of the 13 T cell receptor beta chains below, sequenced in a study of graft-versus-host responses after intestinal transplantation. Sequencing was performed with immunoSEQ multiplex PCR; in TCRdb, only in-frame clones are kept and a portion is missing. The sample has around 30,000 clones, about 90% seen once. The sequenced sample was PBMCs, obtained roughly 68 weeks after intestinal transplantation. These TCRs come from a human patient who received an intestinal transplant, so some T cells may come from the graft donor.

The chain links TRBV25-1 to TRBJ2-7; 14 nucleotides line up with TRBD2. There are 16 residues in the CDR3. Germline V lookup: CDR1 MGHDK, CDR2 SYGVNS. Unmatched junction bases numbered 8, after V lost 5 bases and J lost 5 bases. CDR3 DNA: TGTGCCAGCAGTTCGGGACTAGCGGGAGTGGTGGACGAGCAGTACTTC. Translated: CASSSGLAGVVDEQYF.

V gene TRBV7-3 combines with J gene TRBJ2-7; D not certain. V lost 3 bases, J lost 2 bases, and 11 bases lay in between. Germline V gene sequence: CDR1 SGHTA, CDR2 FQGTGA. The CDR3 runs to 14 residues. The CDR3 sequence: CASSLGTGPYEQYF. CDR3 DNA sequence: TGTGCCAGCAGCTTGGGCACGGGCCCCTACGAGCAGTACTTC.

J is TRBJ2-2 and V is TRBV19, with TRBD2 matching 13 bases. V gave up 6 bases and J gave up 3 bases; unmatched junction bases: 7. CDR1 and CDR2 from the germline V gene are LNHDA and SQIVND (reference sequence). The CDR3 runs to 17 residues. CDR3: CASSIRTSGGDTGELFF. The CDR3 nucleotides are TGTGCCAGTAGCATAAGGACTAGCGGGGGAGACACCGGGGAGCTGTTTTTT.

The chain links TRBV27 to TRBJ2-1, with no clear D. The V gene lost 8 bases and the J gene lost 5 bases, with 10 bases spanning the gap. CDR3 length: 12 amino acids. The V gene's germline CDR1 is MNHEY and CDR2 SMNVEV (reference sequence). The CDR3 region has the DNA TGTGCCAGCGGATCGACCAACAATGAGCAGTTCTTC. Translating it yields CASGSTNNEQFF.

The chain couples TRBV29-1 to TRBJ1-3, with a tentative D call TRBD1 (5 bases). The V end lost 4 bases, the J end lost 0 bases, and 7 bases lay between the germline ends. CDR3 length: 13 amino acids. Germline V CDR1 and CDR2: SQVTM, ANQGSEA. The CDR3 DNA reads TGCAGCGTTGGACAGAGCTCTGGAAACACCATATATTTT. Its protein product is CSVGQSSGNTIYF.

The chain links TRBV28 to TRBJ2-5; no firm D call. The CDR3 loop spans 15 amino acids. V was cut by 2 bases and J by 4 bases, with 14 bases left in between. From germline, CDR1 is MDHEN and CDR2 SYDVKM. The CDR3 region has the DNA TGTGCCAGCAGTTTAATGTTTGCCTCGGGAGAGACCCAGTACTTC. It codes for CASSLMFASGETQYF.

The CDR3 spells CATSRDQRESGEQFF. DNA of the CDR3: TGTGCCACCAGCAGAGATCAGCGGGAGTCGGGTGAGCAGTTCTTC. The J gene is TRBJ2-1, the V gene TRBV15; 8 bases are shared with TRBD2. With 0 bases clipped from V and 9 bases from J, the junction kept 7 bases outside the gene matches. Germline CDR1 reads LNHNV; CDR2 reads YYDKDF (reference sequence). The CDR3 runs 15 residues.

The gene calls are TRBV7-2 and TRBJ1-5; TRBD1 agrees at 9 bases. Germline lookup yields CDR1 SGHTA and CDR2 FQGNSA. The J segment lost 8 bases and the V segment lost 5 bases, leaving 7 bases of the junction unmatched. The CDR3 spans 14 residues. CDR3 nucleotide sequence: TGTGCCAGCAGCCCGGGACAGGGTCGGGAGCCCCAGCATTTT. It yields the protein CASSPGQGREPQHF. Based on the CDR3 plus reference TRBV7-2 and TRBJ1-5, the full variable domain is GAGVSQSPSNKVTEKGKDVELRCDPISGHTALYWYRQSLGQGLEFLIYFQGNSAPDKSGLPSDRFSAERTGGSVSTLTIQRTQQEDSAVYLCASSPGQGREPQHFGDGTRLSIL.

This clone was recorded a few times. J is TRBJ2-5 and V is TRBV5-1; 9 nucleotides line up with TRBD1. The V and J ends lost 0 bases and 1 base, in that order; junction bases with no gene match: 4. CDR1 and CDR2 (germline): SGHRS, YFSETQ. The CDR3 runs to 16 residues. CDR3 loop: CASSLEGQGFQETQYF. CDR3 coding DNA: TGCGCCAGCAGCTTGGAAGGACAGGGGTTCCAAGAGACCCAGTACTTC.

The chain uses TRBV28 and TRBJ1-4; D possibly corresponds to TRBD1 (6 bases). V was shortened by 2 bases and J by 7 bases, with 8 bases between the two germline ends. This CDR3 has 13 amino acids. Germline V gene lookup returns CDR1 MDHEN and CDR2 SYDVKM. CDR3 sequence reads: CASSLSRGEKLFF. DNA for the CDR3: TGTGCCAGCAGTTTAAGCAGGGGTGAAAAACTGTTTTTT.

The rearrangement links TRBV27 to TRBJ2-2; D call uncertain. Per germline, CDR1 MNHEY and CDR2 SMNVEV (reference sequence). This CDR3 comprises 13 residues. The V end lost 6 bases, the J end lost 2 bases, and 7 bases lay between the germline ends. CDR3: CASRGSNTGELFF. The CDR3 nucleotides read TGTGCCAGCAGGGGCTCTAACACCGGGGAGCTGTTTTTT.

The rearrangement uses TRBV18 and TRBJ2-1, with TRBD1 as a possible D gene (6 bases). The V end was cut by 0 bases, the J end by 8 bases, with 14 bases between. Germline V gene lookup returns CDR1 KGHSH and CDR2 LQKENI. The CDR3 consists of 15 residues. The CDR3 here is CASSPPRSRGDEQFF. The CDR3 nucleotides read TGTGCCAGCTCACCACCTCGATCCAGGGGCGATGAGCAGTTCTTC.

This clone was found once. V and J are TRBV5-1 and TRBJ2-1, with D tentatively TRBD2 (7 bases). V gave up 3 bases and J gave up 2 bases, with 18 bases separating them. This CDR3 has 17 residues. The germline gives CDR1 SGHRS, CDR2 YFSETQ. CDR3 DNA: TGCGCCAGCAGCTCGCGGGGGTGGGGGGCCGCCTACAATGAGCAGTTCTTC. Protein product: CASSSRGWGAAYNEQFF.